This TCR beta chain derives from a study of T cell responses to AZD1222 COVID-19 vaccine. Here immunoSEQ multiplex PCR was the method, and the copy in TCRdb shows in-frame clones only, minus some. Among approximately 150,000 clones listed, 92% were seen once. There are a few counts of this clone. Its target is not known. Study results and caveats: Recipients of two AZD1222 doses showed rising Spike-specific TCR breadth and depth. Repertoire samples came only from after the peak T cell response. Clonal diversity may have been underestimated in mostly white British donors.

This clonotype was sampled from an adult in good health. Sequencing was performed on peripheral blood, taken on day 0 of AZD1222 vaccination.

The CDR3 nucleotides are TGTGCCAGCAGTTACTCGAACGGGGAGCAGTACTTC. It yields the protein CASSYSNGEQYF. J is TRBJ2-7 and V is TRBV6-2 or TRBV6-3, with D unresolved. Germline CDR1 MNHEY, CDR2 SVGEGT. The CDR3 extends over 12 amino acids. The V gene lost 0 bases and the J gene lost 7 bases, with 7 bases spanning the gap.